The following is a T cell receptor (beta chain) sequence with its context. Its antigen remains unknown. PCR employed 60 Vbeta and 13 Jbeta primers. The table came from immunoSEQ multiplex PCR; TCRdb's copy has only in-frame clones and leaves some out. Reported are 70,000 to 90,000 clones; the ten largest clones contain about 4.1%. The CDR3 is 15 amino acids. Germline values: CDR1 SGHAT, CDR2 FQNNGV. V lost 5 bases, J lost 3 bases, and 7 bases stayed unmatched. This entry comes from a study of cytomegalovirus exposure and HLA in healthy donors. Whole-study findings and limits: In a later analysis, V- and J-gene trimming of beta chains associated with a DCLRE1C missense variant, replicated independently. Reports indicated that the classifier achieved high specificity and sensitivity in diagnosing cytomegalovirus status.

Specimen: PBMCs. The source of this sequence is a young man in good health and CMV-seropositive. The chain has TRBV11-2 and TRBJ1-5, with 7 nucleotides matching TRBD1. CDR3 coding DNA: TGTGCCAGCAGCCCGGGACAGTACGTCAATCAGCCCCAGCATTTT. Its protein product is CASSPGQYVNQPQHF. Full variable domain (missing parts from reference TRBV11-2 and TRBJ1-5): EAGVAQSPRYKIIEKRQSVAFWCNPISGHATLYWYQQILGQGPKLLIQFQNNGVVDDSQLPKDRFSAERLKGVDSTLKIQPAKLEDSAVYLCASSPGQYVNQPQHFGDGTRLSIL.